The sample holds a few counts of the clone carrying this T cell receptor (beta chain). No antigen is known for it. The data were obtained in a study of blood T cells in healthy people across ages. Findings and limits, study-wide: Naive CD4+ cell counts and diversity both ran higher in long-lived than in aged donors.

A J-beta primer mix and a sample-barcoded 5' primer were used in a second PCR of roughly 6 to 12 cycles. TCRdb passed the 5' RACE reads through MiXCR, listing each CDR3 protein once. The table has 550,000 to 600,000 distinct CDR3 sequences, 25% to 30% seen once. CDR1 and CDR2 (germline): MNHEY, SMNVEV (reference sequence). Trimming left V 6 bases short and J 4 bases short, with 19 bases between. This CDR3 has 16 amino acids. This rearrangement joins TRBV27 to TRBJ2-1, with D maybe TRBD2 (7 bases). This clonotype originated in a woman aged 65 to 85 in good health. The sequenced sample consisted of blood. This CDR3 reads CASSIQTGGLYNEQFF. The CDR3 DNA follows: TGTGCCAGCAGCATACAGACGGGGGGCCTTTACAATGAGCAGTTCTTC.